Included here is one TCR beta chain sequence, with context. Its cognate antigen is unknown. The sample is drawn from a study of CD4 T cells in relation to SARS-CoV-2 and coronaviruses. Study information: TCR beta CDR3s were sequenced after approximately 11-day antigen culture of PBMCs. Negative control cultures got HIV-1 Nef peptides or no peptide. General observations from the study: Roughly three fifths of donors had memory CD4+ clonotypes crossrecognizing SARS-CoV-2 and common cold coronavirus spike.

Unexposed donor CD4+ T cells date from about 2011-2018, before the COVID-19 pandemic. The cells were cultured for around ten days before CD4+ T cells were isolated. Fresh IL-2 medium replaced half the medium on days 3 and 7. Sequencing used immunoSEQ multiplex PCR; TCRdb keeps in-frame clones, though not all of them. In the table there are over 15,000 clones, roughly three quarters of which are singletons. The CDR3 contains 14 residues. CDR1 and CDR2 from the germline V gene are MNHEY and SVGAGI. With V trimmed by 2 bases and J by 7 bases, 7 bases remained unmatched. Source material: CD4+ T cells from PBMCs, cultured in vitro. The chain uses TRBV6-5 and TRBJ2-7; the match to TRBD2 covers 8 bases. This clonotype was obtained from a human donor in good health. The CDR3 reads CASSYPGGAGEQYF. Written as DNA, the CDR3 is TGTGCCAGCAGTTACCCCGGGGGGGCCGGGGAGCAGTACTTC.